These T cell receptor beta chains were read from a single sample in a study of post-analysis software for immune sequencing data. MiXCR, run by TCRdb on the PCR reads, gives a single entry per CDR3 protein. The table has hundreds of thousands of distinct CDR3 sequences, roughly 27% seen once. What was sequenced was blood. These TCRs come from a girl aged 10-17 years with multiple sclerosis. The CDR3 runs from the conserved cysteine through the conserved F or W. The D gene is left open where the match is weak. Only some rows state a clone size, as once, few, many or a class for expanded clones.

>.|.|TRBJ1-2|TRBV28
CASRLLQKGGYTF
TGTGCCAGCAGGTTACTCCAAAAGGGTGGCTACACCTTC
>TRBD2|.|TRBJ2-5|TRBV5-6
CASSTLRRLAGAQETQYF
TGTGCCAGCAGCACCCTTCGCCGACTAGCGGGGGCCCAAGAGACCCAGTACTTC
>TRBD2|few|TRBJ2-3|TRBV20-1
CSAVTGGSTDTQYF
TGCAGTGCTGTAACGGGAGGTTCCACAGATACGCAGTATTTT
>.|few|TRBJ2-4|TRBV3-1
CASSPLPGAPSVQYF
TGTGCCAGCAGCCCATTGCCAGGGGCGCCCTCCGTTCAGTACTTC
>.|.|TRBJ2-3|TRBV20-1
CSAAPFSQYF
TGCAGTGCTGCTCCCTTCTCGCAGTATTTT
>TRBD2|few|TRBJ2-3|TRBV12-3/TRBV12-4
CASGSGTPDTGTQYF
TGTGCCAGCGGAAGCGGGACTCCGGACACGGGTACGCAGTATTTT
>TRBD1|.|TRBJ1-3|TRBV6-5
CASSYSRGLGNTIYF
TGTGCCAGCAGTTACTCCAGGGGGCTTGGAAACACCATATATTTT
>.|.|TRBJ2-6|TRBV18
CASSPSRGNGANVLTF
TGTGCCAGCTCACCTTCGAGGGGAAACGGGGCCAACGTCCTGACTTTC
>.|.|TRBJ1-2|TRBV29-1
CSVLGSAGYTF
TGCAGCGTTCTCGGGTCGGCTGGCTACACCTTC
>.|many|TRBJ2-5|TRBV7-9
CASSPGRRETQYF
TGTGCCAGCAGCCCTGGGAGGAGGGAGACCCAGTACTTC
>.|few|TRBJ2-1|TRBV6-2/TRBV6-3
CASSFRGSVLHEQFF
TGTGCCAGCAGTTTTCGAGGGTCGGTGCTCCATGAGCAGTTCTTC
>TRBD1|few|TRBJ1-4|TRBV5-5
CASSVPQGGNEKLFF
TGTGCCAGCAGCGTACCACAGGGGGGTAATGAAAAACTGTTTTTT
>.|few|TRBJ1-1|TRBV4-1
CASSPTDKDREAFF
TGCGCCAGCAGCCCTACCGACAAGGATCGTGAAGCTTTCTTT
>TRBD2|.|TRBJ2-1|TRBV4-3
CASSQDSGGSYNEQFF
TGCGCCAGCAGCCAAGATTCGGGGGGCTCCTACAATGAGCAGTTCTTC
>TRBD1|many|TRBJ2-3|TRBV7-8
CASSRGTGWADTQYF
TGTGCCAGCAGCCGCGGGACAGGCTGGGCCGATACGCAGTATTTT
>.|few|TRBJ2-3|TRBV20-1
CSADVVTDTQYF
TGCAGTGCCGATGTAGTGACAGATACGCAGTATTTT
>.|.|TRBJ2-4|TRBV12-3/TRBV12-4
CASSQRQQGGLTVGETSNIQYF
TGTGCCAGCAGCCAGCGCCAACAGGGGGGGCTGACTGTGGGTGAAACGAGCAACATTCAGTACTTC
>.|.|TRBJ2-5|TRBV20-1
CSALRQRQYF
TGCAGTGCTTTACGACAGAGGCAGTACTTC
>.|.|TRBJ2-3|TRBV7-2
CASSLISAAGTDTQYF
TGTGCCAGCAGCTTAATTTCGGCGGCTGGCACAGATACGCAGTATTTT
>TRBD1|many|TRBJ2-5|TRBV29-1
CSVGGTEQETQYF
TGCAGCGTAGGTGGGACAGAGCAAGAGACCCAGTACTTC
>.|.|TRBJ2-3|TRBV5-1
CASSLAIGTTDTQYF
TGCGCCAGCAGCTTGGCCATCGGAACCACAGATACGCAGTATTTT
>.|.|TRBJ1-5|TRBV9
CASSVDPSGAGQPQHF
TGTGCCAGCAGCGTAGACCCTTCGGGCGCGGGACAGCCCCAGCATTTT
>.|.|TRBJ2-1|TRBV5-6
CASSLGRVQETQFF
TGTGCCAGCAGCTTGGGGCGGGTCCAAGAGACCCAGTTCTTC
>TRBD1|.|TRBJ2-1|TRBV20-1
CSVISGTGATNEQFF
TGCAGTGTTATCTCCGGGACAGGGGCGACTAATGAGCAGTTCTTC
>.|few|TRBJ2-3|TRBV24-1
CATSDFGQSTDTQYF
TGTGCCACCAGTGATTTCGGGCAGAGCACAGATACGCAGTATTTT
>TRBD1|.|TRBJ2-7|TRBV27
CASSSWTGGEEQYF
TGTGCCAGCAGCTCCTGGACAGGGGGCGAAGAGCAGTACTTC
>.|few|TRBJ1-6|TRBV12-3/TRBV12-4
CASSYRGRRNSPLHF
TGTGCCAGCAGTTACCGGGGGCGCAGGAATTCACCCCTCCACTTT
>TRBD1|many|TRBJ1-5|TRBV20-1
CSVETGTSNQPQHF
TGCAGTGTTGAGACAGGGACCTCCAATCAGCCCCAGCATTTT
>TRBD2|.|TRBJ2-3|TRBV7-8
CASSLAGGHYDTQYF
TGTGCCAGCAGCCTAGCGGGGGGGCATTACGATACGCAGTATTTT
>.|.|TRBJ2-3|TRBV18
CASSPGLGVADTQYF
TGTGCCAGCTCACCAGGTCTCGGGGTCGCAGATACGCAGTATTTT
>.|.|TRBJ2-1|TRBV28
CASSLPSEGPYNEQFF
TGTGCCAGCAGTCTACCTTCGGAGGGCCCCTACAATGAGCAGTTCTTC
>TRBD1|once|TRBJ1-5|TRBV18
CASSLLHGQGARSNQPQHF
TGTGCCAGCTCACTTCTTCATGGACAGGGAGCTAGAAGCAATCAGCCCCAGCATTTT
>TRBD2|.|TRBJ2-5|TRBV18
CASSPTSGSSQETQYF
TGTGCCAGCTCACCAACTAGCGGCTCTTCACAAGAGACCCAGTACTTC
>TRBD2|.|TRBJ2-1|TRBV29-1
CSVDVAGGRNEQFF
TGCAGCGTTGACGTTGCGGGGGGGCGCAATGAGCAGTTCTTC
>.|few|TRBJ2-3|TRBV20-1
CSARSSRDPADTQYF
TGCAGTGCTAGATCGTCCCGGGATCCGGCAGATACGCAGTATTTT
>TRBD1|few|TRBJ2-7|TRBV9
CASSSTLKTGAYEQYF
TGTGCCAGCAGCTCCACCTTGAAGACAGGGGCCTACGAGCAGTACTTC
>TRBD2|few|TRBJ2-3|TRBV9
CASSPRAGGPDTQYF
TGTGCCAGCAGCCCGCGAGCGGGGGGGCCAGATACGCAGTATTTT
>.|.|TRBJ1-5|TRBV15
CATSRAREIQPQHF
TGTGCCACCAGCAGAGCTCGGGAGATTCAGCCCCAGCATTTT
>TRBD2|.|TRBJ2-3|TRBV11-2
CASSLVARLAGGDTQYF
TGTGCCAGCAGCTTAGTCGCCCGGCTAGCGGGGGGAGATACGCAGTATTTT
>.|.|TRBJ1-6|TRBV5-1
CAGSLGHPRQDNSPLHF
TGCGCCGGCAGCTTGGGTCACCCCAGACAGGATAATTCACCCCTCCACTTT
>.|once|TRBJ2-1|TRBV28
CASRSTGPNEQFF
TGTGCCAGCAGATCCACGGGACCTAATGAGCAGTTCTTC
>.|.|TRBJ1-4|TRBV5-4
CASSEGTPWGEKLFF
TGTGCCAGCAGCGAAGGGACACCGTGGGGAGAAAAACTGTTTTTT
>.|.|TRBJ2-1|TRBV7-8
CASSLVERFRYNEQFF
TGTGCCAGCAGCTTAGTAGAGCGATTCCGCTACAATGAGCAGTTCTTC